Below are 20 T cell receptor beta chains sequenced from a single sample in a study of monozygotic twins with inflammatory bowel disease. TCRdb re-called the 5' RACE reads; one entry per CDR3 protein, DNA not given. In total, the table holds just over 300,000 distinct CDR3 sequences. The sequenced sample was blood. These receptors came from a human donor with ulcerative colitis or Crohn's disease, or a healthy co-twin of an affected twin (not recorded which).

J is TRBJ2-2 and V is TRBV29-1; absent DNA, TCRdb's TRBD1 call cannot be checked. The CDR3 covers 15 residues. Germline assignment: CDR1 SQVTM and CDR2 ANQGSEA. The CDR3: CSVEWGLGLAGELFF.

The chain joins TRBV29-1 to TRBJ2-1; the TRBD1 assignment by TCRdb is unverifiable without DNA. The CDR3 has 13 amino acids. CDR1 SQVTM and CDR2 ANQGSEA come from the germline V gene. The CDR3 region is CSVRQGKGNEQFF.

The V call is TRBV5-6, the J call TRBJ2-5; the TRBD2 assignment by TCRdb is unverifiable without DNA. Germline CDR1 reads SGHDT; CDR2 reads YYEEEE. The CDR3 totals 14 residues. This CDR3 is CASSLYSPKGTQYF.

The chain combines TRBV5-1 with TRBJ1-5; checking the TCRdb D call of TRBD1 is not possible without DNA. There are 14 residues in the CDR3. Germline CDR1 and CDR2: SGHRS and YFSETQ. This chain's CDR3 is CASSYGTGNQPQHF.

Here the CDR3 reads CASSLAGTPLEQYF. The chain links TRBV5-1 to TRBJ2-7; TCRdb indicates TRBD2, and absent DNA this call remains unverified. The CDR3 contains 14 residues. Germline V gives CDR1 SGHRS, CDR2 YFSETQ.

This chain links TRBV4-2 with TRBJ2-7; TCRdb calls TRBD2, which cannot be checked without DNA. CDR3 size: 16 residues. Germline V gene data show CDR1 as LGHNA and CDR2 as YNFKEQ. CDR3 amino acids: CASSRSSLELSYEQYF.

This chain's CDR3 is CASSLFAGSSYEQYF. The chain joins TRBV7-2 to TRBJ2-7; TCRdb's assignment of TRBD2 cannot be checked, as there is no DNA. The length of the CDR3 is 15 residues. Germline V gene data show CDR1 as SGHTA and CDR2 as FQGNSA.

This chain joins TRBV6-2 or TRBV6-3 and TRBJ2-2; TCRdb picks TRBD1, but there is no DNA to check that call. This CDR3 spans 14 amino acids. CDR1 is MNHEY, CDR2 SVGEGT, per germline. The CDR3 region is CASIRDRVPGELFF.

This chain joins TRBV20-1 and TRBJ2-3; the D call of TRBD1 rests on TCRdb alone, since no DNA is present to check it. Germline CDR1 is DFQATT and CDR2 is SNEGSKA (reference sequence). This CDR3 is 11 amino acids long. This CDR3 reads CSLEQGATQYF.

This CDR3 reads CSVVGTSGSSYEQYF. This chain connects TRBV29-1 to TRBJ2-7; checking the TCRdb D call of TRBD2 is not possible without DNA. The germline V gene has CDR1 SQVTM and CDR2 ANQGSEA. This CDR3 has 15 amino acids.

The chain links TRBV10-3 to TRBJ1-2; TCRdb reports TRBD1, a call that lacks DNA to check it against. Germline CDR1 reads ENHRY; CDR2 reads SYGVKD. The CDR3 extends over 14 amino acids. CDR3 amino acids: CAISATGFTYGYTF.

V and J are TRBV11-2 and TRBJ1-2; checking the TCRdb D call of TRBD1 is not possible without DNA. Germline CDR1 reads SGHAT; CDR2 reads FQNNGV. The CDR3 runs to 14 residues. CDR3: CASSPETGNYGYTF.

The chain combines TRBV7-2 with TRBJ1-2; TCRdb picks TRBD1, but there is no DNA to check that call. The CDR3 is 13 amino acids. Germline V gene data show CDR1 as SGHTA and CDR2 as FQGNSA. The CDR3 is CASSQRGSYGYTF.

V gene TRBV9 combines with J gene TRBJ2-6; TCRdb's D gene call, TRBD1, goes unchecked for lack of DNA. CDR3 length: 15 residues. Germline CDR1 is SGDLS and CDR2 is YYNGEE. CDR3 sequence reads: CASSKQGTGANVLTF.

The chain couples TRBV12-3 or TRBV12-4 to TRBJ2-5; TCRdb names TRBD2, which stays unverified in the absence of DNA. The CDR3 sequence is 13 residues long. CDR3 region: CASQQRGASPQYF.

This chain connects TRBV27 to TRBJ1-1; TCRdb selects TRBD1, and the lack of DNA leaves this call unchecked. The CDR3 loop spans 17 amino acids. The germline V gene has CDR1 MNHEY and CDR2 SMNVEV (reference sequence). CDR3: CASCRGGGGVSSTEAFF.

V is TRBV30 and J is TRBJ1-4; without DNA, the TCRdb call of TRBD1 cannot be checked. The CDR3 runs to 14 residues. Germline V gene lookup returns CDR1 GTSNPN and CDR2 SVGIG (reference sequence). CDR3 loop: CAWSPGTANEKLFF.

The chain employs TRBV27 and TRBJ2-7. The length of the CDR3 is 13 residues. CDR1 MNHEY and CDR2 SMNVEV come from the germline V gene (reference sequence). CDR3: CASSATGPYEQYF.

The chain combines TRBV15 with TRBJ1-5; the D call from TCRdb, TRBD1, cannot be confirmed without DNA. The germline V gene encodes CDR1 LNHNV and CDR2 YYDKDF (reference sequence). CDR3 length: 16 amino acids. The CDR3 protein is CATSSHHRGGDQPQHF.

V gene TRBV24-1 combines with J gene TRBJ2-1; no DNA is available, so the TRBD2 call from TCRdb remains unchecked. This CDR3 has 16 residues. From germline, CDR1 is KGHDR and CDR2 SFDVKD. The CDR3: CATSDPQGLAGDEQFF.